This TCR beta chain was documented in a study of PD-1 blockade in mismatch repair-deficient tumors. Germline CDR1 reads MNHEY; CDR2 reads SVGAGI. This CDR3 comprises 13 residues. V lost 6 bases and J lost 7, with 14 bases in between. Sequencing used immunoSEQ multiplex PCR; TCRdb keeps in-frame clones, though not all of them. This sample has approximately 25,000 clones, with approximately 86% found just once. This receptor was taken from an adult with mismatch repair-deficient cancer. This material consisted of peripheral blood, taken 12 weeks after starting pembrolizumab. V is TRBV6-5 and J is TRBJ2-3; maybe TRBD2 (6 bases). The CDR3 coding sequence is TGTGCCAGCAGCCCCGTGACTAGGAATACGCAGTATTTT. Translated, it gives CASSPVTRNTQYF.